These T cell receptor delta chains were read from a single sample in a study of gamma-delta chains in newborns, infants, children. TCRdb reapplied CATT to the reads. The table lists around 11,000 delta-chain clones, 3.5% of them singletons. Material: blood. The receptors originated from a child who was a newborn, infant or young child, either healthy, febrile or measles-vaccinated (not recorded which). Both conserved end residues are part of each CDR3. Each record gives: V gene, J gene, CDR3 length, CDR3 protein.

v_call: TRDV1; j_call: TRDJ1; cdr3_length: 18; cdr3_aa: CALGEVLTVGGPSDKLIF
v_call: TRDV1; j_call: TRDJ1; cdr3_length: 17; cdr3_aa: CALGSRGILPTTDKLIF
v_call: TRDV1; j_call: TRDJ2; cdr3_length: 20; cdr3_aa: CALGEHSRWGKVALTAQLFF
v_call: TRDV2; j_call: TRDJ1; cdr3_length: 18; cdr3_aa: CACDALRGIREDGSGLIF
v_call: TRDV3; j_call: TRDJ1; cdr3_length: 15; cdr3_aa: CAFSARLGDLDKLIF
v_call: TRDV1; j_call: TRDJ1; cdr3_length: 17; cdr3_aa: CALGESPFLGGHDKLIF
v_call: TRDV1; j_call: TRDJ2; cdr3_length: 21; cdr3_aa: CALGPGLPTRGILVLTAQLFF
v_call: TRDV2; j_call: TRDJ1; cdr3_length: 17; cdr3_aa: CACDTVTTGGDTDKLIF
v_call: TRDV2; j_call: TRDJ3; cdr3_length: 22; cdr3_aa: CACDPPGGGGSVSSWDTRQMFF
v_call: TRDV1; j_call: TRDJ1; cdr3_length: 24; cdr3_aa: CALGEGPKSYSRGWGMTLTDKLIF
v_call: TRDV2; j_call: TRDJ2; cdr3_length: 18; cdr3_aa: CACDNFGLLGDVTAQLFF
v_call: TRDV2; j_call: TRDJ1; cdr3_length: 16; cdr3_aa: CACDIGFGGHTDKLIF
v_call: TRDV2; j_call: TRDJ1; cdr3_length: 17; cdr3_aa: CACDPLPTLGDTDKLIF
v_call: TRDV1; j_call: TRDJ1; cdr3_length: 22; cdr3_aa: CALWVLPFPSTGGYGAIDKLIF
v_call: TRDV1; j_call: TRDJ3; cdr3_length: 26; cdr3_aa: CALASSSSYYSELRGHLSWDTRQMFF
v_call: TRDV1; j_call: TRDJ1; cdr3_length: 21; cdr3_aa: CALGELVTLLGTPRRTDKLIF
v_call: TRDV2; j_call: TRDJ1; cdr3_length: 16; cdr3_aa: CACDTLGDSKGNPLIF
v_call: TRDV1; j_call: TRDJ1; cdr3_length: 20; cdr3_aa: CALGPSFLSPLGDCLAKLIF
v_call: TRDV2; j_call: TRDJ3; cdr3_length: 20; cdr3_aa: CACDKVLGALQSWDTRQMFF
v_call: TRDV1; j_call: TRDJ1; cdr3_length: 12; cdr3_aa: CALGEGLRGLIF
v_call: TRDV3; j_call: TRDJ1; cdr3_length: 15; cdr3_aa: CACQTGGYGADKLIF
v_call: TRDV2; j_call: TRDJ1; cdr3_length: 23; cdr3_aa: CACDTVRGSGGLPQAIYTDKLIF
v_call: TRDV1; j_call: TRDJ1; cdr3_length: 18; cdr3_aa: CALGELLPIYGSTDKLIF
v_call: TRDV2; j_call: TRDJ1; cdr3_length: 17; cdr3_aa: CACDPLGDTNRTDKLIF
v_call: TRDV1; j_call: TRDJ1; cdr3_length: 19; cdr3_aa: CALGEKGLRPASVADKLIF
v_call: TRDV1; j_call: TRDJ1; cdr3_length: 23; cdr3_aa: CALGAPPSTCQDWGIICTDKLIF
v_call: TRDV1; j_call: TRDJ1; cdr3_length: 21; cdr3_aa: CALGEPSGGVWGMGWADKLIF
v_call: TRDV1; j_call: TRDJ1; cdr3_length: 20; cdr3_aa: CALGNPNPEKECPYTDKLIF
v_call: TRDV1; j_call: TRDJ1; cdr3_length: 20; cdr3_aa: CALGERLGDPFLRLTDKLIF
v_call: TRDV2; j_call: TRDJ1; cdr3_length: 19; cdr3_aa: CACDTVDWTGGHNTDKLIF
v_call: TRDV1; j_call: TRDJ1; cdr3_length: 20; cdr3_aa: CALGGGLSRLGAKSTDKLIF
v_call: TRDV1; j_call: TRDJ1; cdr3_length: 19; cdr3_aa: CALGELHFGWGISTDKLIF
v_call: TRDV1; j_call: TRDJ1; cdr3_length: 17; cdr3_aa: CALGKRVLKEYTDKLIF
v_call: TRDV2; j_call: TRDJ1; cdr3_length: 19; cdr3_aa: CACDTLGASPISYTDKLIF
v_call: TRDV3; j_call: TRDJ1; cdr3_length: 21; cdr3_aa: CAFHPSYSFRLGDKSGEKLIF
v_call: TRDV2; j_call: TRDJ3; cdr3_length: 21; cdr3_aa: CACDTAGGYAPSSWDTRQMFF
v_call: TRDV1; j_call: TRDJ1; cdr3_length: 21; cdr3_aa: CALGELHTGSGGCPYTDKLIF
v_call: TRDV1; j_call: TRDJ1; cdr3_length: 25; cdr3_aa: CALGETLNLHIQNWGIRESTIKLIF
v_call: TRDV1; j_call: TRDJ1; cdr3_length: 23; cdr3_aa: CALGEPRPRPAVLGGMYTDKLIF
v_call: TRDV1; j_call: TRDJ1; cdr3_length: 22; cdr3_aa: CALGVFPFSTGGYAKYNDKLIF
v_call: TRDV3; j_call: TRDJ1; cdr3_length: 14; cdr3_aa: CALRGYAYTDKLIF
v_call: TRDV2; j_call: TRDJ3; cdr3_length: 19; cdr3_aa: CACDVLGDTGSWDTRQMFF
v_call: TRDV3; j_call: TRDJ1; cdr3_length: 16; cdr3_aa: CAFAPYSDKVPDKLIF
v_call: TRDV1; j_call: TRDJ1; cdr3_length: 22; cdr3_aa: CALGELRATSCTGGSSTDKLIF
v_call: TRDV2; j_call: TRDJ3; cdr3_length: 21; cdr3_aa: CACDLIRTGGASSWDTRQMFF
v_call: TRDV2; j_call: TRDJ1; cdr3_length: 15; cdr3_aa: CACDQLGGYGDKLIF
v_call: TRDV1; j_call: TRDJ1; cdr3_length: 17; cdr3_aa: CALGNPFRGMYTDKLIF
v_call: TRDV1; j_call: TRDJ1; cdr3_length: 23; cdr3_aa: CALGEPDPHSPVLLRQYTDKLIF
v_call: TRDV1; j_call: TRDJ1; cdr3_length: 14; cdr3_aa: CALGPSPQSAKLIF
v_call: TRDV2; j_call: TRDJ3; cdr3_length: 16; cdr3_aa: CACDTVGDTDTRQMFF
v_call: TRDV2; j_call: TRDJ3; cdr3_length: 21; cdr3_aa: CACDTVGGGGYGAWGTRQMFF